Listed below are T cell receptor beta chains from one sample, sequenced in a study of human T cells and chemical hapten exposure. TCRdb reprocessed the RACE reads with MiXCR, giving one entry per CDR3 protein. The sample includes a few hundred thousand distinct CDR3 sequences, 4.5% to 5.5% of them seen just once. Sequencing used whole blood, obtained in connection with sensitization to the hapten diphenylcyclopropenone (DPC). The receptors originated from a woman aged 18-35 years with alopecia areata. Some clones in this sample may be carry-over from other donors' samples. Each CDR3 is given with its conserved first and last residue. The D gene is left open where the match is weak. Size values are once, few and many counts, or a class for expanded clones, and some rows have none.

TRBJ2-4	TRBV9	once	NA	TGTGCCAGCAGCGGGGCAGGGTATAACATTCAGTACTTC	CASSGAGYNIQYF
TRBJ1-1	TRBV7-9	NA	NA	TGTGCCAGCAGCTTCGGCCCGAACACTGAAGCTTTCTTT	CASSFGPNTEAFF
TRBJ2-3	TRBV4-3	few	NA	TGCGCCAGCAGCCAAGACCGCTCACTAGATCATCGGCCAGATACGCAGTATTTT	CASSQDRSLDHRPDTQYF
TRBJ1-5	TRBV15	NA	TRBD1	TGTGCCACCAGCCGGACAGGGGTGAGTCAGCCCCAGCATTTT	CATSRTGVSQPQHF
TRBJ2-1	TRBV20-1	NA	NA	TGCAGTGCTAGAGAAGGGGGGCCGGATGAGCAGTTCTTC	CSAREGGPDEQFF
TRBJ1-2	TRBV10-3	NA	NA	TGTGCCATCACCAACTCCGAAGGCAGTAACTATGGCTACACCTTC	CAITNSEGSNYGYTF
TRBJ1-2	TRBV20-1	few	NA	TGCAGTGCTAGAGATCCCGTCAGCTATGGCTACACCTTC	CSARDPVSYGYTF
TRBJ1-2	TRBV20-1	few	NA	TGCAGTCCGGAACACCCTAGGGGCTACACCTTC	CSPEHPRGYTF
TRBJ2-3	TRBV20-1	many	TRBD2	TGCAGTGCTAGAGCTCTACTAGCGCCCACAGATACGCAGTATTTT	CSARALLAPTDTQYF
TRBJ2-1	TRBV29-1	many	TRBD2	TGCAGCGCCCAACCCGGGACTAGCGGGAACAATGAGCAGTTCTTC	CSAQPGTSGNNEQFF
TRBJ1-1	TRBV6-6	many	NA	TGTGCCAGCAGTCCGACAGGTTTTTTGAACACTGAAGCTTTCTTT	CASSPTGFLNTEAFF
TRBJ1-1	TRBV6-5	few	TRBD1	TGTGCCAGCAGTCTGTTTCAGGGGGGGACTGAAGCTTTCTTT	CASSLFQGGTEAFF
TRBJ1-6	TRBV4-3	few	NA	TGCGCCAGCAGCCCCAGAATAGGACTCGGAACACTTAATTCACCCCTCCACTTT	CASSPRIGLGTLNSPLHF
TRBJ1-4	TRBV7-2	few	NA	TGTGCCAGCAGCTTACCGGTACCAACGGGGGGAAAACTGTTTTTT	CASSLPVPTGGKLFF
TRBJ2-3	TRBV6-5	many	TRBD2	TGTGCCAGCAGTTACTCCCTTAGCGGGGGAGATACGCAGTATTTT	CASSYSLSGGDTQYF
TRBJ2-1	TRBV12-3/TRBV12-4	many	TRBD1	TGTGCCAGCAGTCCAGAGACAGGGTCTTACAATGAGCAGTTCTTC	CASSPETGSYNEQFF
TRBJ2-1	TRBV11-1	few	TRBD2	TGTGCCAGCAGCAATAGCGCCGGACTAGCGGGGGGGTCACACAATGAGCAGTTCTTC	CASSNSAGLAGGSHNEQFF